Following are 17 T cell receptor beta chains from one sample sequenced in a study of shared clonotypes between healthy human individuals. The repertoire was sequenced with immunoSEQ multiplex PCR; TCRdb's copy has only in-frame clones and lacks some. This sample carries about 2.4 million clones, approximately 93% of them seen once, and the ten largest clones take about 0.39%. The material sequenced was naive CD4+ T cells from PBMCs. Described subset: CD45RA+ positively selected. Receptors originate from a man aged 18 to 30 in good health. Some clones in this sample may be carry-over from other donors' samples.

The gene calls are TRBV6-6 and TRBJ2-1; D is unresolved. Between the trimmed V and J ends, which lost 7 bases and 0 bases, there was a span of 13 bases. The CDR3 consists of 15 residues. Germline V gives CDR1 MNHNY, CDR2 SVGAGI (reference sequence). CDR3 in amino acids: CASTLQRSSYNEQFF. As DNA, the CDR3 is TGTGCCAGCACCCTACAGAGAAGCTCCTACAATGAGCAGTTCTTC.

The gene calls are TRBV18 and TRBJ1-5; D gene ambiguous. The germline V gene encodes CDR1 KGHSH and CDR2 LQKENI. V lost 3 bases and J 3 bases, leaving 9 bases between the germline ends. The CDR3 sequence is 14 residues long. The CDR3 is CASSPERDNQPQHF. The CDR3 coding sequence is TGTGCCAGCTCACCGGAACGGGACAATCAGCCCCAGCATTTT.

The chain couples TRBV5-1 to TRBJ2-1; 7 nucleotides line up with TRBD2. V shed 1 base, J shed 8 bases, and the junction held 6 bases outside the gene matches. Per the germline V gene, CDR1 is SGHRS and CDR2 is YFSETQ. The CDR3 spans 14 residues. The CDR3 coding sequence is TGCGCCAGCAGCTTGACTAGCGTGTTGGATGAGCAGTTCTTC. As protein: CASSLTSVLDEQFF.

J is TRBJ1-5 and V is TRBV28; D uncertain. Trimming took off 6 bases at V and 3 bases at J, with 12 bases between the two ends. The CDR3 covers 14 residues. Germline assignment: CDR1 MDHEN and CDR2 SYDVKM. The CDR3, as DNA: TGTGCCAGCAGCCGAATTGGGTTCAATCAGCCCCAGCATTTT. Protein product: CASSRIGFNQPQHF.

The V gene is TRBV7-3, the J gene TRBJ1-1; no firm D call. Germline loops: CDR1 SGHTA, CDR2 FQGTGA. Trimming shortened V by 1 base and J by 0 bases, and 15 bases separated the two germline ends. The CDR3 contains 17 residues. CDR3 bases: TGTGCCAGCAGCTTAAACCCCCCCGGGCAGTTGAACACTGAAGCTTTCTTT. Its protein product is CASSLNPPGQLNTEAFF.

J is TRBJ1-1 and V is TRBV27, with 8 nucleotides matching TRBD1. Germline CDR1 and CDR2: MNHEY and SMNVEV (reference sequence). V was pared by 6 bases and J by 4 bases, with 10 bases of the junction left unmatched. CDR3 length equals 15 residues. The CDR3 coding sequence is TGTGCCAGCAGACTCCGAGCGGACAGGGTCACTGAAGCTTTCTTT. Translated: CASRLRADRVTEAFF.

CDR3 sequence reads: CASSYGTSGRRDQETQYF. The CDR3 coding sequence is TGTGCCAGCAGCTACGGGACTAGCGGGAGGAGAGACCAAGAGACCCAGTACTTC. The rearrangement joins TRBV7-9 to TRBJ2-5, with 15 bases fitting TRBD2. The CDR3 is 18 residues long. Trimming at V came to 4 bases and at J to 0 bases, leaving 6 bases not matched to a gene. Germline V CDR1 and CDR2: SEHNR, FQNEAQ (reference sequence).

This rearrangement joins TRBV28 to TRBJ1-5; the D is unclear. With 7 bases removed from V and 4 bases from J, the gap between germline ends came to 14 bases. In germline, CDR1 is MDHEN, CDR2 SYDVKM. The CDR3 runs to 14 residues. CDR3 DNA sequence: TGTGCCAGCACTACCTATATGAGAAATCAGCCCCAGCATTTT. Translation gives CASTTYMRNQPQHF.

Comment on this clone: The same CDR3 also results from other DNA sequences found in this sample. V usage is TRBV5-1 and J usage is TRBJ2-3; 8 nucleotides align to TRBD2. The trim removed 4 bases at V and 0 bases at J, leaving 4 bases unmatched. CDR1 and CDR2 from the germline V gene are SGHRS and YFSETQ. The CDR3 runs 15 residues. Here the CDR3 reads CASSVLAGSTDTQYF. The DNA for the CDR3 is TGCGCCAGCAGCGTTTTAGCGGGGAGCACAGATACGCAGTATTTT.

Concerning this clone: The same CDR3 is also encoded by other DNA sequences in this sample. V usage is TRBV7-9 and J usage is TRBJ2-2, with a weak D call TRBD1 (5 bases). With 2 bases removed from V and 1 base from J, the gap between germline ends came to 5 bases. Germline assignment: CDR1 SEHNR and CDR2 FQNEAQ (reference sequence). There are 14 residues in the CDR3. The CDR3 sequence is CASSLQGNTGELFF. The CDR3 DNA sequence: TGTGCCAGCAGCTTACAGGGGAACACCGGGGAGCTGTTTTTT. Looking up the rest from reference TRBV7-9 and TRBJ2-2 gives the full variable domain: DTGVSQNPRHKITKRGQNVTFRCDPISEHNRLYWYRQTLGQGPEFLTYFQNEAQLEKSRLLSDRFSAERPKGSFSTLEIQRTEQGDSAMYLCASSLQGNTGELFFGEGSRLTVL.

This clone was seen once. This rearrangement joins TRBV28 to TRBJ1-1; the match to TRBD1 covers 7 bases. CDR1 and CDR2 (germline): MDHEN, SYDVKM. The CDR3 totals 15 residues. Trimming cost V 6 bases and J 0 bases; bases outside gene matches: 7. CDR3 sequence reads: CASSPWTGMNTEAFF. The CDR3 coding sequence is TGTGCCAGCAGCCCTTGGACAGGAATGAACACTGAAGCTTTCTTT.

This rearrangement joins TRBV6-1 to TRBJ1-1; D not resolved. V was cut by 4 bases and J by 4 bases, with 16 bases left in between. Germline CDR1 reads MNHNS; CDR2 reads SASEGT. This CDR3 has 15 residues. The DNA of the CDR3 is TGTGCCAGCAGTGGATCAGTGATAAGAGGCACTGAAGCTTTCTTT. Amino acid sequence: CASSGSVIRGTEAFF.

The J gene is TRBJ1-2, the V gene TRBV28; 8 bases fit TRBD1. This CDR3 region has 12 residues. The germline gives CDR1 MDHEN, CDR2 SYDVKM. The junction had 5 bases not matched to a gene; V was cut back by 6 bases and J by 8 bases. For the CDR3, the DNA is TGTGCCAGCAGGAGAGGACAGGGCGGCTACACCTTC. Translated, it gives CASRRGQGGYTF.

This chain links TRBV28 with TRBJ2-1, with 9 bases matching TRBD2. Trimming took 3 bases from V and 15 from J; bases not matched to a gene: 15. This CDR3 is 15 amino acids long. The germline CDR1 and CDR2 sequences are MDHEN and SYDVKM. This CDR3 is CASSFPRFGSGRWFF. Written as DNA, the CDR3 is TGTGCCAGCAGTTTTCCCCGCTTTGGGAGCGGGAGGTGGTTCTTC.

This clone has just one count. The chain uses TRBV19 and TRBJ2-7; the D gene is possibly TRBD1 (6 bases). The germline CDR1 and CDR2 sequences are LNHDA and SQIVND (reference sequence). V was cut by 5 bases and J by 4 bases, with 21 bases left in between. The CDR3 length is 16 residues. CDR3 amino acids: CASSLKGRDKSYEQYF. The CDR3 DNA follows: TGTGCCAGTAGTTTAAAAGGCCGGGACAAGTCGTACGAGCAGTACTTC.

CDR3 sequence reads: CASSVFPGMSRTQYF. CDR3 DNA: TGTGCCAGCAGCGTATTCCCGGGCATGAGTCGTACGCAGTATTTT. The chain joins TRBV9 to TRBJ2-3; D gene unclear. The V end was cut by 1 base, the J end by 8 bases, with 17 bases between. CDR3 length: 15 amino acids. CDR1 and CDR2 (germline): SGDLS, YYNGEE.

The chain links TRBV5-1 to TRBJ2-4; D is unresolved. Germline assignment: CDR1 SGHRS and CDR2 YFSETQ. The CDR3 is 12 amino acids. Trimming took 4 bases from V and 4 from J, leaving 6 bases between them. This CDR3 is CASSIDKNIQYF. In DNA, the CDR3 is TGCGCCAGCAGCATCGATAAAAACATTCAGTACTTC. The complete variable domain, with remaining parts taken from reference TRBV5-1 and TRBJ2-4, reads KAGVTQTPRYLIKTRGQQVTLSCSPISGHRSVSWYQQTPGQGLQFLFEYFSETQRNKGNFPGRFSGRQFSNSRSEMNVSTLELGDSALYLCASSIDKNIQYFGAGTRLSVL.